The present entry profiles one T cell receptor (beta chain) with its context. Its antigen is currently unknown. CDR3 length equals 13 residues. V was clipped by 3 bases and J by 6 bases, with 10 bases between them. CDR1 is SGHDT and CDR2 is YYEEEE in the germline V gene. Profiling relied on immunoSEQ multiplex PCR, and the TCRdb table lists in-frame clones only, not all of them. This sample has 200,000 to 250,000 clones, with approximately 83% found just once. This sample is part of a study of cytomegalovirus exposure and HLA in healthy donors. Across the study: It was reported in a later analysis that the same platform had been used for the 120 validation repertoires as for the roughly 670 first-cohort repertoires.

Broader study findings: Most TCR sequences were seen very rarely across donors, but some public TCRs occurred in many. 150 or so TCR beta chains were listed as cytomegalovirus-associated.

The J gene is TRBJ1-5, the V gene TRBV5-6, with a weak D call TRBD1 (5 bases). The sequence derives from a woman in her twenties or thirties in good health and CMV-seropositive. Sequenced input: PBMCs. This CDR3 reads CASSYSGTQPQHF. The CDR3 DNA reads as TGTGCCAGCAGCTATTCGGGGACTCAGCCCCAGCATTTT.